These T cell receptor beta chains were read from a single sample in a study of shared clonotypes between healthy human individuals. Using immunoSEQ multiplex PCR, the repertoire was profiled, and TCRdb retains in-frame clones only, with some absent. In the table there are 2,500,000 or so clones, roughly 93% of which are singletons. The sequenced material came from naive CD4+ T cells from PBMCs. Receptor source: a man aged 18 to 29 in good health. Some clones in this sample may be carry-over from other donors' samples. Both conserved end residues are part of each CDR3. The D gene is left open where the match is weak. Not every row has a clone size; where given, it reads once, few, many or a size class.

CDR3aa | CDR3nt | d_gene | abundance | j_gene | v_gene
CASSFRGNQPQHF | TGTGCCAGCAGCTTCAGGGGAAATCAGCCCCAGCATTTT | . | few | TRBJ1-5 | TRBV7-6
CSTVTATHYEQYF | TGCAGCACCGTGACTGCCACTCACTACGAGCAGTACTTC | . | once | TRBJ2-7 | TRBV29-1
CASSLKRDRYYGYTF | TGTGCCAGCAGCTTAAAAAGGGATCGGTACTATGGCTACACCTTC | . | . | TRBJ1-2 | TRBV7-2
CASSFFPRGRVETQYF | TGTGCCAGCAGTTTCTTCCCCAGGGGGCGGGTAGAGACCCAGTACTTC | TRBD1 | . | TRBJ2-5 | TRBV27
CASARSNQPQHF | TGTGCCAGTGCGAGGAGCAATCAGCCCCAGCATTTT | . | . | TRBJ1-5 | TRBV6-6
CASSGSGSGELFF | TGTGCCAGCAGTGGTTCAGGGTCCGGGGAGCTGTTTTTT | . | few | TRBJ2-2 | TRBV2
CASSHRQGSYEQYF | TGTGCCAGCAGCCATCGACAGGGATCCTACGAGCAGTACTTC | TRBD1 | . | TRBJ2-7 | TRBV11-3
CASSLDAGFYEQYF | TGCGCCAGCAGCTTGGACGCAGGTTTTTACGAGCAGTACTTC | . | once | TRBJ2-7 | TRBV5-1
CASSSPGTSDREAFF | TGTGCCAGCAGTTCCCCCGGGACCTCCGACAGAGAAGCTTTCTTT | . | . | TRBJ1-1 | TRBV27
CASSSTGGQETQYF | TGTGCCAGCAGTTCCACAGGGGGCCAAGAGACCCAGTACTTC | TRBD1 | . | TRBJ2-5 | TRBV27
CASSRAEWGTEAFF | TGTGCCAGCTCGAGGGCCGAGTGGGGGACTGAAGCTTTCTTT | . | . | TRBJ1-1 | TRBV27
CASTSRQGPGVRPADTQYF | TGTGCCAGCACAAGCCGACAAGGGCCCGGGGTAAGGCCGGCAGATACGCAGTATTTT | . | . | TRBJ2-3 | TRBV11-2
CASSGRAYSEKLFF | TGTGCCAGCAGTGGCCGCGCCTATTCTGAAAAACTGTTTTTT | . | . | TRBJ1-4 | TRBV2
CASSESWTSYNEQFF | TGCGCCAGCAGTGAGTCGTGGACCTCCTACAATGAGCAGTTCTTC | . | . | TRBJ2-1 | TRBV10-1
CASRAEGGINQPQHF | TGTGCCAGCCGGGCTGAAGGGGGCATCAATCAGCCCCAGCATTTT | TRBD1 | . | TRBJ1-5 | TRBV28
CASSAGLVNIQYF | TGTGCCAGCAGCGCGGGACTAGTAAACATTCAGTACTTC | TRBD2 | . | TRBJ2-4 | TRBV5-6
CASSFGTGEAFF | TGTGCCAGCAGCTTCGGTACAGGGGAAGCTTTCTTT | . | few | TRBJ1-1 | TRBV5-4
CASSDHQRTGAEAFF | TGTGCCAGCAGTGACCACCAACGGACAGGGGCTGAAGCTTTCTTT | TRBD1 | few | TRBJ1-1 | TRBV25-1
CASSPPGGWEKLFF | TGTGCCAGCAGCCCACCGGGAGGGTGGGAAAAACTGTTTTTT | . | . | TRBJ1-4 | TRBV4-2
CASSFSEIDQPQHF | TGTGCCAGCAGTTTTTCTGAAATCGATCAGCCCCAGCATTTT | . | . | TRBJ1-5 | TRBV27
CASSYDRGRETQYF | TGTGCCAGCAGTTACGACAGGGGTAGGGAGACCCAGTACTTC | TRBD1 | . | TRBJ2-5 | TRBV6-5
CASSLAVGYQETQYF | TGTGCCAGCAGCTTAGCGGTAGGGTACCAAGAGACCCAGTACTTC | . | . | TRBJ2-5 | TRBV7-7
CASSRTSGANSYEQYF | TGTGCCAGCAGCCGCACAAGCGGGGCAAACTCCTACGAGCAGTACTTC | TRBD2 | . | TRBJ2-7 | TRBV7-6
CASSFAGRDTEAFF | TGTGCCAGCAGTTTTGCAGGGAGGGACACTGAGGCTTTCTTT | . | once | TRBJ1-1 | TRBV28
CASSMTGTPYNEQFF | TGTGCCAGCAGCATGACCGGGACTCCCTACAATGAGCAGTTCTTC | . | . | TRBJ2-1 | TRBV7-2
CASSQEPSSGTQYF | TGCGCCAGCAGCCAAGAACCTAGTAGCGGGACCCAGTACTTC | . | . | TRBJ2-5 | TRBV4-3
CASRDDRTYEQYF | TGTGCCAGCAGAGACGACAGGACCTACGAGCAGTACTTC | . | once | TRBJ2-7 | TRBV2
CASSEAYTDTQYF | TGTGCCAGCAGTGAGGCATACACAGATACGCAGTATTTT | . | . | TRBJ2-3 | TRBV6-1
CASSLPGQGASQPQHF | TGTGCCAGCAGCTTGCCGGGACAGGGGGCCAGTCAGCCCCAGCATTTT | TRBD1 | once | TRBJ1-5 | TRBV5-5
CASSLGDPNQPQHF | TGTGCCAGCAGCTTAGGGGACCCTAATCAGCCCCAGCATTTT | . | . | TRBJ1-5 | TRBV11-2
CAWSIRNNQPQHF | TGTGCCTGGAGTATCCGAAACAATCAGCCCCAGCATTTT | . | few | TRBJ1-5 | TRBV30
CASSDPGIYEQYF | TGTGCCAGCAGTGATCCCGGGATCTACGAGCAGTACTTC | . | . | TRBJ2-7 | TRBV25-1
CASRGTGGYQPQHF | TGTGCCAGCAGGGGGACAGGGGGCTATCAGCCCCAGCATTTT | TRBD1 | . | TRBJ1-5 | TRBV28
CASSLVSGSKQYF | TGTGCCAGCAGTTTAGTTTCGGGGTCCAAGCAGTACTTC | . | . | TRBJ2-7 | TRBV28
CASSPKTGVPEQYF | TGCGCCAGCAGCCCAAAGACAGGGGTCCCCGAGCAGTACTTC | TRBD1 | . | TRBJ2-7 | TRBV5-1
CASSLESAPSYEQYF | TGTGCCAGCAGCTTAGAATCCGCACCCTCCTACGAGCAGTACTTC | . | . | TRBJ2-7 | TRBV11-3
CASSPTRPDTQYF | TGTGCCAGCTCACCAACTAGGCCAGATACGCAGTATTTT | . | . | TRBJ2-3 | TRBV18
CASSVEGGNPEAFF | TGTGCCAGCAGCGTAGAAGGGGGGAACCCTGAAGCTTTCTTT | . | . | TRBJ1-1 | TRBV9
CAWSASFSAHTQYF | TGTGCCTGGAGTGCCTCCTTTAGCGCACATACGCAGTATTTT | . | . | TRBJ2-3 | TRBV30
CAISENGGENTEAFF | TGTGCCATCAGTGAGAACGGAGGGGAGAACACTGAAGCTTTCTTT | . | . | TRBJ1-1 | TRBV10-3
CASSPRVGRGDTQYF | TGTGCCAGCAGCCCGCGGGTTGGTCGTGGAGATACGCAGTATTTT | . | . | TRBJ2-3 | TRBV5-8